Included here is one TCR beta chain sequence, with context. Its antigen remains unidentified. The entry originates in a study of cytomegalovirus exposure and HLA in healthy donors. Study results and limitations: A later analysis showed HLA-associated TCR beta chains outstripping equally common others in clonal expansion. There were some V segments, including TRBV6-2 and TRBV6-3, excluded as indistinguishable.

V was trimmed by 6 bases and J by 3 bases, leaving 13 bases between them. The germline gives CDR1 MNHNY, CDR2 SVGAGI (reference sequence). This CDR3 comprises 14 residues. The PCR had 60 Vbeta and 13 Jbeta primers. Libraries were prepared by immunoSEQ multiplex PCR; TCRdb keeps only in-frame clonotypes and omits some of them. The top ten clones hold over 3% of a sample with 150,000 to 200,000 clones, roughly 73% of them seen once. Sequenced input: PBMCs. This TCR came from a female donor in good health and CMV-seronegative. The chain recombines TRBV6-6 with TRBJ2-3; D may be TRBD1 (6 bases). In nucleotides, the CDR3 is TGTGCCAGCAGCTTAGGGGGTTGGACAGATACGCAGTATTTT. Amino acid sequence: CASSLGGWTDTQYF.